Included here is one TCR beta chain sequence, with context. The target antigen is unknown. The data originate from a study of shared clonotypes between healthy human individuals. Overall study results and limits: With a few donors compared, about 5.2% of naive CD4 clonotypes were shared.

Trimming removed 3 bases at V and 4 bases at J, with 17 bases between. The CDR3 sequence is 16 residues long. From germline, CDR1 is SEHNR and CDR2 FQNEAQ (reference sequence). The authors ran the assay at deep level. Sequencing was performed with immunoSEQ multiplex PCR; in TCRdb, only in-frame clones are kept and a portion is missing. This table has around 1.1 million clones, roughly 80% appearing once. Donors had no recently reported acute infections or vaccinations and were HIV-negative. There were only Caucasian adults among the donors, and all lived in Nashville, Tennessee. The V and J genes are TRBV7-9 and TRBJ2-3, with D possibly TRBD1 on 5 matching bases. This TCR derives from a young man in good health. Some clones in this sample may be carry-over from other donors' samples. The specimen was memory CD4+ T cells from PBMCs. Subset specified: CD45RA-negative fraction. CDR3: CASSLSRAVSADTQYF. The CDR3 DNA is TGTGCCAGCAGCTTGTCCAGGGCGGTATCCGCAGATACGCAGTATTTT.